This T cell receptor (beta chain) was captured in a study of CD8 T cells in Susac syndrome. Findings of the study overall: The TCR sequencing and HLA analysis in the study involved a relatively small number of individuals, as the study acknowledged.

TCR beta from blood CD8+ and CD4+ T cells was sequenced. Both CD4+ and CD8+ T cells were negatively isolated, and TEMRA cells underwent FACS enrichment. There are 14 residues in the CDR3. V was pared by 5 bases and J by 0 bases, with 7 bases between. The germline CDR1 and CDR2 sequences are MDHEN and SYDVKM. On this clonotype itself: Antigen unknown.

Reverse transcription of about 0.5 to 1 ug RNA was carried out with random hexamers. Multiplex immunoSEQ PCR targeted 54 Vbeta and 13 Jbeta TCR beta segments. TCRdb itself ran the immunoSEQ multiplex PCR reads through MiXCR, one entry per CDR3 protein. The table shows 95,000 to 150,000 distinct CDR3 sequences, with around 94% occurring only once. This receptor was identified in a human donor in good health. Sequenced sample: CD4+ T cells from PBMCs. V and J are TRBV28 and TRBJ2-2; D gene uncertain. DNA of the CDR3: TGTGCCAGCAGTCTCGGAACGAACACCGGGGAGCTGTTTTTT. It yields the protein CASSLGTNTGELFF.